These T cell receptor beta chains were read from a single sample in a study of identical twins. TCRdb redid the calling of the 5' RACE reads with MiXCR, one entry per CDR3 protein. The repertoire holds under 900,000 distinct CDR3 sequences, with about 20% as singletons. The same data also contributed to another study, on T cells expressing NK-cell markers.

The sequenced sample consisted of PBMCs. The receptors derive from a woman aged 18-30 years in good health. Both conserved end residues are trimmed from each CDR3. Only part of the rows carry a size: once, few, many, or a class if the clone is expanded.

V gene,J gene,clone size,CDR3 protein
TRBV6-5,TRBJ2-7,.,ASSYLRAGRGTGPYEQY
TRBV20-1,TRBJ2-1,.,SAYAWTAYNEQF
TRBV3-1,TRBJ2-1,few,ASSQGSVQF
TRBV27,TRBJ2-4,.,ASRGTGGAGNIQY
TRBV5-1,TRBJ2-1,.,ASSHGTSSLDEQF
TRBV6-2/TRBV6-3,TRBJ1-1,.,ASSYSTVDQGHTEAF
TRBV6-1,TRBJ2-1,.,ATLGLAGGPNEQF
TRBV12-3/TRBV12-4,TRBJ2-7,few,ASSPPPGGKYEQY
TRBV27,TRBJ1-4,.,ASCRAGGGREKLF
TRBV20-1,TRBJ2-1,.,SVVWGNEQF
TRBV7-2,TRBJ2-7,.,ASSRTGGAPYEQY
TRBV29-1,TRBJ1-1,few,SVRRGGTEAF
TRBV5-1,TRBJ2-1,.,ASSLGQVDNEQF
TRBV7-2,TRBJ1-1,few,ASYRSGGTEAF
TRBV20-1,TRBJ1-5,.,SVVNTANQPQH
TRBV5-1,TRBJ1-1,.,ASSEGWVATGTEAF
TRBV28,TRBJ2-1,.,ASSFRTGFVFNEQF
TRBV7-9,TRBJ2-3,.,ASTFSGDTQY
TRBV4-3,TRBJ2-3,few,ASSQEPNRYEYTQY
TRBV7-9,TRBJ2-7,.,ASSLPATSYEQY
TRBV20-1,TRBJ2-7,.,SARDGLAGIYEQY
TRBV11-2,TRBJ2-2,.,ASRSFPGQGNGELF
TRBV20-1,TRBJ2-1,.,SARDVDRENEQF
TRBV20-1,TRBJ2-5,once,SASAGGRETQY
TRBV7-9,TRBJ2-1,.,ASSRDSLNSYNEQF
TRBV20-1,TRBJ2-1,.,SAKGTSGRNNEQF
TRBV6-6,TRBJ1-1,.,ATAAGRTEAF
TRBV5-1,TRBJ2-5,.,ASSSQRQGETQY
TRBV20-1,TRBJ2-5,.,SATPRLAGGQETQY
TRBV5-1,TRBJ2-2,.,ASSDRVGDTGELF
TRBV5-6,TRBJ1-1,.,ASSLGLVAF
TRBV13,TRBJ1-5,few,ASSLGGQGMEQPQH
TRBV27,TRBJ2-1,few,ASSPWTSGFEQF
TRBV7-2,TRBJ2-3,few,ASSLDVLRTDTQY
TRBV20-1,TRBJ2-2,.,SATGLALTGELF
TRBV5-1,TRBJ1-4,.,ASSLDIWGEKLF
TRBV13,TRBJ2-1,few,ASGVNEQF
TRBV29-1,TRBJ1-5,.,SVGHSNQPQH
TRBV12-3/TRBV12-4,TRBJ1-1,many,ASTSANLNTEAF
TRBV20-1,TRBJ2-5,few,SATLAGRVQTQY
TRBV9,TRBJ2-7,.,ASSVNPGGGYEQY
TRBV21-1,TRBJ2-3,.,ASSKRLAGDTQY
TRBV10-3,TRBJ2-6,.,AISVRGRDVDRGANVLT
TRBV6-1,TRBJ2-1,.,ASSRGRGAGDNEQF
TRBV4-3,TRBJ2-1,.,ASSQAGGAYNEQF